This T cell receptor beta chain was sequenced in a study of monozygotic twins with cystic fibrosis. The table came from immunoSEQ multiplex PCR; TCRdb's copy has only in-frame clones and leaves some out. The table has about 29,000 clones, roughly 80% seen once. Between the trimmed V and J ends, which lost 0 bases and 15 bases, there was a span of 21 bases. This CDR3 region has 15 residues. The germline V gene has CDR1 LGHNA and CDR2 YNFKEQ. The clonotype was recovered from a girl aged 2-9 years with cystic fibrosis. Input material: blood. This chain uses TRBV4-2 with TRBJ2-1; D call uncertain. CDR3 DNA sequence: TGTGCCAGCAGCCAAGATGAGTCCGAGTACGTCAGCCCGTTCTTC. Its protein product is CASSQDESEYVSPFF.